The 20 T cell receptor beta chains listed next were all sequenced from one sample in a study of cytomegalovirus exposure and HLA in healthy donors (TCRdb year 2017). The library relied on the immunoSEQ multiplex PCR assay. For the multiplex PCR, a mixture combining 60 forward primers for TCR Vbeta segments and 13 reverse primers for TCR Jbeta segments was used. TCRdb took over this immuneACCESS table, retaining in-frame rearrangements with V and J assigned. Such tables are incomplete; in checked studies, under half of the missing clones stem from an unresolved V gene, and the remainder is unexplained. Within this sample are about 70,000 clones, with 65% to 70% of them counted one time only. In total, the top ten clones hold around a sixth of the sample. The specimen was PBMCs. The receptors originated from a man aged 40-55 years in good health and CMV-seropositive.

The rearrangement joins TRBV6-6 to TRBJ2-3; D may be TRBD2 (5 bases). V lost 6 bases and J lost 4, with 8 bases in between. The length of the CDR3 is 12 residues. The germline gives CDR1 MNHNY, CDR2 SVGAGI (reference sequence). This CDR3 is CASSRAADTQYF. The CDR3 DNA sequence: TGTGCCAGCAGCCGAGCGGCAGATACGCAGTATTTT.

This chain uses TRBV29-1 with TRBJ2-1; 13 positions match TRBD2. This CDR3 has 14 residues. J gave up 6 bases and V 8 bases, and 7 bases lay outside the gene matches. The V gene's germline CDR1 is SQVTM and CDR2 ANQGSEA. The CDR3 coding sequence is TGCAGCTCCCCCGGGACTAGCGGGATCAATGAGCAGTTCTTC. This codes for CSSPGTSGINEQFF.

In this sample, this clone turned up once. The gene calls are TRBV6-5 and TRBJ2-2; 7 bases are a match to TRBD2. V was clipped by 4 bases and J by 0 bases; unmatched bases: 2. Germline V gene sequence: CDR1 MNHEY, CDR2 SVGAGI. CDR3 size: 15 residues. CDR3 region: CASSSGTTNTGELFF. The CDR3 bases are TGTGCCAGCAGTTCCGGGACTACGAACACCGGGGAGCTGTTTTTT.

The rearrangement joins TRBV7-3 to TRBJ2-1; 7 positions agree with TRBD1. From germline, CDR1 is SGHTA and CDR2 FQGTGA. After removal of 4 bases from V and 7 bases from J, the junction contained 4 bases not matched to a gene. The CDR3 is 13 amino acids. CDR3 protein: CASSYDRANEQFF. The CDR3 region has the DNA TGTGCCAGCAGCTACGACAGGGCAAATGAGCAGTTCTTC.

J is TRBJ2-1 and V is TRBV29-1; D not certain. Germline V lookup: CDR1 SQVTM, CDR2 ANQGSEA. V dropped 8 bases and J dropped 5 bases, with 10 bases sitting between them. The CDR3 runs 11 residues. The CDR3 loop is CSLTKNNEQFF. The CDR3 bases are TGCAGCCTTACTAAGAACAATGAGCAGTTCTTC.

This chain uses TRBV28 with TRBJ1-2, with no clear D. The CDR3 contains 13 residues. With 8 bases removed from V and 2 bases from J, the gap between germline ends came to 12 bases. Germline CDR1 reads MDHEN; CDR2 reads SYDVKM. CDR3 residues: CASESGGNYGYTF. The CDR3, as DNA: TGTGCCAGCGAATCAGGAGGGAACTATGGCTACACCTTC.

This clone turned up a few times. J is TRBJ2-1 and V is TRBV4-1, with 8 nucleotides matching TRBD2. The CDR3 extends over 16 amino acids. The ends lost 3 bases at V and 4 bases at J; junction bases unmatched: 8. Per germline, CDR1 MGHRA and CDR2 YSYEKL. The CDR3 DNA reads as TGCGCCAGCAGCCATTTAGCTAGCGGGTCGTACAATGAGCAGTTCTTC. Its translation: CASSHLASGSYNEQFF.

This clone was recorded once. The chain recombines TRBV6-1 with TRBJ2-7; the D gene is possibly TRBD2 (6 bases). The length of the CDR3 is 14 residues. V lost 6 bases to trimming and J lost 5 bases, with 17 bases between them. CDR1 is MNHNS and CDR2 is SASEGT in the germline V gene. CDR3: CASSPSWGEDEQYF. The CDR3 nucleotides read TGTGCCAGCAGCCCATCGTGGGGGGAGGACGAGCAGTACTTC.

This clone was picked up a small number of times. This chain links TRBV15 with TRBJ1-2; 10 nucleotides align to TRBD1. There are 15 residues in the CDR3. V was clipped by 5 bases and J by 7 bases; unmatched bases: 10. CDR1 and CDR2 (germline): LNHNV, YYDKDF (reference sequence). CDR3 nucleotides: TGTGCCACCAGCCAACAGACAGGGGGCGAATCTGGCTACACCTTC. Its protein product is CATSQQTGGESGYTF.

The chain links TRBV4-3 to TRBJ2-1, with 7 bases matching TRBD2. Per the germline V gene, CDR1 is LGHNA and CDR2 is YSLEER. V was clipped by 2 bases and J by 7 bases; unmatched bases: 8. There are 15 residues in the CDR3. The CDR3 DNA reads TGCGCCAGCAGCCAAAACCGGGAGGTGGGGAATGAGCAGTTCTTC. Its protein product is CASSQNREVGNEQFF.

The CDR3 sequence: CATSRTSGSTDTQYF. CDR3 nucleotide sequence: TGTGCCACCAGCAGGACTAGCGGGAGCACAGATACGCAGTATTTT. The V and J genes are TRBV15 and TRBJ2-3; 10 bases are shared with TRBD2. Germline trimming cut 3 bases from V and 0 bases from J; bases unmatched to any gene: 0. The CDR3 runs to 15 residues. Germline loops: CDR1 LNHNV, CDR2 YYDKDF (reference sequence).

This clone was recorded a few times. This chain joins TRBV6-1 and TRBJ2-3; 15 bases are a match to TRBD2. With V trimmed by 4 bases and J by 5 bases, 4 bases remained unmatched. Looked up from germline, CDR1 is MNHNS and CDR2 is SASEGT. The CDR3 loop spans 16 amino acids. CDR3: CASSAGLAGGGDTQYF. CDR3 in DNA: TGTGCCAGCAGTGCGGGACTAGCGGGGGGCGGAGATACGCAGTATTTT.

This clone was seen only once. J is TRBJ1-4 and V is TRBV2; 11 nucleotides agree with TRBD1. Trimming took 6 bases from V and 7 from J; bases not matched to a gene: 4. CDR3 length: 14 amino acids. CDR1 and CDR2 (germline): SNHLY, FYNNEI. The CDR3, as DNA: TGTGCCAGCAGGGACAGGGGGCGAATTGAAAAACTGTTTTTT. Translated: CASRDRGRIEKLFF. The complete variable domain, with remaining parts taken from reference TRBV2 and TRBJ1-4, reads EPEVTQTPSHQVTQMGQEVILRCVPISNHLYFYWYRQILGQKVEFLVSFYNNEISEKSEIFDDQFSVERPDGSNFTLKIRSTKLEDSAMYFCASRDRGRIEKLFFGSGTQLSVL.

The genes are TRBV19 and TRBJ2-7; TRBD1 matches at 11 bases. CDR3 length equals 13 residues. V lost 8 bases to trimming and J lost 3 bases; unmatched junction nucleotides: 3. Germline lookup yields CDR1 LNHDA and CDR2 SQIVND (reference sequence). This CDR3 reads CASGDRGVYEQYF. The CDR3 region has the DNA TGTGCCAGTGGGGACAGGGGGGTCTACGAGCAGTACTTC.

The chain links TRBV11-2 to TRBJ2-3; tentative D call: TRBD2 (6 bases). The CDR3 has 18 amino acids. The V end was cut by 5 bases, the J end by 0 bases, with 21 bases between. Germline CDR1 is SGHAT and CDR2 is FQNNGV. CDR3 in amino acids: CASSKLGTLPRSTDTQYF. The CDR3 nucleotides are TGTGCCAGCAGCAAACTTGGGACTTTACCACGAAGCACAGATACGCAGTATTTT. The full variable domain, with the rest looked up from reference TRBV11-2 and TRBJ2-3, is EAGVAQSPRYKIIEKRQSVAFWCNPISGHATLYWYQQILGQGPKLLIQFQNNGVVDDSQLPKDRFSAERLKGVDSTLKIQPAKLEDSAVYLCASSKLGTLPRSTDTQYFGPGTRLTVL.

The V gene is TRBV21-1, the J gene TRBJ2-7; the table assigns TRBD2, which was not confirmed against the DNA. TRBV21-1 is classified as a pseudogene. The CDR3 has 12 residues. CDR3 region: CASSNGGYEQYF. The CDR3 region has the DNA TGTGCCAGCAGCAACGGGGGCTACGAGCAGTACTTC.

This clone was recorded only once. The chain has TRBV13 and TRBJ2-5; D unclear. Germline CDR1 PRHDT, CDR2 FYEKMQ (reference sequence). V was shortened by 2 bases and J by 5 bases, with 12 bases between the two germline ends. The CDR3 length is 14 residues. The CDR3 reads CASSLYVALETQYF. CDR3 bases: TGTGCCAGCAGCTTATACGTGGCCCTGGAGACCCAGTACTTC.

The CDR3 nucleotides read TGTGCCAGCAGCTTAGGCCCGGGATCCACAGATACGCAGTATTTT. This sequence encodes CASSLGPGSTDTQYF. The rearrangement links TRBV7-2 to TRBJ2-3; perhaps TRBD2 as D (5 bases). Germline CDR1 reads SGHTA; CDR2 reads FQGNSA. Trimming removed 1 base from V and 2 bases from J, with 10 bases in between. The CDR3 sequence is 15 residues long.

V and J are TRBV5-1 and TRBJ2-5; the match to TRBD2 covers 11 bases. Germline trimming cut 4 bases from V and 5 bases from J; bases unmatched to any gene: 7. CDR3 length equals 15 residues. Germline V lookup: CDR1 SGHRS, CDR2 YFSETQ. The CDR3 DNA reads as TGCGCCAGCAGCCTAACTAGCGGGAGAGGGGAGACCCAGTACTTC. Translating gives CASSLTSGRGETQYF.

The rearrangement uses TRBV27 and TRBJ2-5; TRBD1 aligns across 9 bases. The DNA matches TRBJ2-7 better at its end, which makes the J call doubtful. This CDR3 is built from 13 residues. Per the germline V gene, CDR1 is MNHEY and CDR2 is SMNVEV (reference sequence). The DNA of the CDR3 is TGTGCCAGCAGGGGGACAGGGCACGGCGAGCAGTACTTC. This codes for CASRGTGHGEQYF.